The 24 T cell receptor beta chains below all came from one sample that was sequenced in a study of blood T cell repertoires in COVID-19. Libraries were prepared by immunoSEQ multiplex PCR; TCRdb keeps only in-frame clonotypes and omits some of them. This table holds about 66,000 clones, 70% to 90% found once. The sequenced sample was peripheral blood. These receptors were collected from a man between 65 and 85 years old with acute or convalescent COVID-19.

This chain uses TRBV18 with TRBJ1-1, with no clear D. Trimming left V 0 bases short and J 7 bases short, with 18 bases between. CDR3 length equals 16 residues. Germline-derived CDR1 and CDR2 are KGHSH and LQKENI. The CDR3 coding sequence is TGTGCCAGCTCACCACCCCTATCGCGAAAGCTAGATGAAGCTTTCTTT. Translated, it gives CASSPPLSRKLDEAFF.

The chain couples TRBV7-9 to TRBJ2-2, with 9 bases that match TRBD1. Per the germline V gene, CDR1 is SEHNR and CDR2 is FQNEAQ (reference sequence). CDR3 length: 17 residues. Unmatched junction bases numbered 12, after V lost 5 bases and J lost 5 bases. The CDR3 DNA reads TGTGCCAGCAGCGCATCTCCCGGGACAGGGAAAACCGGGGAGCTGTTTTTT. Protein product: CASSASPGTGKTGELFF.

This clone has a single count. The chain links TRBV6-1 to TRBJ1-3, with D possibly TRBD1 on 6 matching bases. Germline CDR1 and CDR2: MNHNS and SASEGT. The V end was cut by 3 bases, the J end by 7 bases, with 16 bases between. The CDR3 is 15 residues long. DNA for the CDR3: TGTGCCAGCAGTGATTGGTGGGGGCGCAGGAACACCATATATTTT. It codes for CASSDWWGRRNTIYF.

The chain has TRBV19 and TRBJ1-4; TRBD1 matches 10 bases. From germline, CDR1 is LNHDA and CDR2 SQIVND (reference sequence). V gave up 5 bases and J gave up 8 bases; unmatched junction bases: 11. The CDR3 runs to 16 residues. The CDR3 loop is CASSPWGTGDNEKLFF. CDR3 DNA sequence: TGTGCCAGTAGTCCCTGGGGGACAGGGGATAACGAAAAACTGTTTTTT.

This clone has just a few counts. The chain carries TRBV30 and TRBJ2-2, with a possible D match to TRBD1 (6 bases). The V gene lost 4 bases and the J gene lost 5 bases, with 17 bases spanning the gap. Germline-derived CDR1 and CDR2 are GTSNPN and SVGIG (reference sequence). The CDR3 loop spans 15 amino acids. CDR3 DNA: TGTGCCTGGAAAATACAGGGTAGTCGGACCGGGGAGCTGTTTTTT. It yields the protein CAWKIQGSRTGELFF.

The J gene is TRBJ2-3, the V gene TRBV7-8, with a possible D match to TRBD1 (8 bases). Germline loops: CDR1 SGHVS, CDR2 FQNEAQ. V lost 1 base, J lost 7 bases, and 18 bases lay in between. CDR3 length: 16 residues. The CDR3 sequence: CASSLGVNRGGNTQYF. The CDR3 DNA reads as TGTGCCAGCAGCTTAGGGGTTAACAGGGGGGGAAATACGCAGTATTTT.

This sequence joins TRBV6-5 and TRBJ1-5; possibly TRBD1 for D (5 bases). Per germline, CDR1 MNHEY and CDR2 SVGAGI. V was clipped by 6 bases and J by 10 bases, with 19 bases between them. The CDR3 contains 14 residues. For the CDR3, the DNA is TGTGCCAGCAGGCCGGGACTGACCCCCGGACCCCAGCATTTT. This translates into CASRPGLTPGPQHF.

The genes are TRBV27 and TRBJ1-2; TRBD1 matches at 7 bases. The length of the CDR3 is 14 residues. Germline lookup yields CDR1 MNHEY and CDR2 SMNVEV (reference sequence). V shed 5 bases, J shed 4 bases, and the junction held 7 bases outside the gene matches. The CDR3 bases are TGTGCCAGCAGTGCCTCGACAGGGTTCTATGGCTACACCTTC. It codes for CASSASTGFYGYTF.

This chain links TRBV21-1 with TRBJ2-1; the D segment call TRBD2 is taken from the table without a DNA check. TRBV21-1 is a listed pseudogene. The CDR3 runs to 18 residues. Here the CDR3 reads CASSKGRLAGTSYNEQFF. For the CDR3, the DNA is TGTGCCAGCAGCAAAGGACGACTAGCGGGGACCTCCTACAATGAGCAGTTCTTC.

The rearrangement links TRBV5-1 to TRBJ2-3; 7 nucleotides agree with TRBD2. CDR1 SGHRS and CDR2 YFSETQ come from the germline V gene. This CDR3 contains 14 residues. Losses at the gene ends were 7 bases for V and 1 base for J; bases not matched to a gene: 6. CDR3 residues: CASGLVGGTDTQYF. The CDR3 coding sequence is TGCGCCAGCGGACTAGTGGGCGGCACAGATACGCAGTATTTT.

The CDR3 region has the DNA TGCGCCAGCAGCCAAGAACGGAGGGGGCGCACTGAAGCTTTCTTT. Translation: CASSQERRGRTEAFF. V gene TRBV4-1 combines with J gene TRBJ1-1, with 7 nucleotides matching TRBD1. There are 15 residues in the CDR3. CDR1 MGHRA and CDR2 YSYEKL come from the germline V gene. V lost 0 bases to trimming and J lost 4 bases; unmatched junction nucleotides: 5.

This chain connects TRBV7-9 to TRBJ2-2, with 11 bases lining up with TRBD2. CDR1 and CDR2 from the germline V gene are SEHNR and FQNEAQ (reference sequence). The V and J ends lost 1 base and 3 bases, in that order; junction bases with no gene match: 1. CDR3 length equals 16 residues. DNA for the CDR3: TGTGCCAGCAGCTTAGTACTAGCGGGGGACACCGGGGAGCTGTTTTTT. Amino acid sequence: CASSLVLAGDTGELFF.

The chain joins TRBV28 to TRBJ1-4; D is perhaps TRBD1 (5 bases). Germline V gives CDR1 MDHEN, CDR2 SYDVKM. The V end lost 6 bases, the J end lost 6 bases, and 20 bases lay between the germline ends. The CDR3 sequence is 16 residues long. CDR3 in DNA: TGTGCCAGCAGCCCCCGTGGGGGGACGGGTTATGAAAAACTGTTTTTT. It encodes CASSPRGGTGYEKLFF.

This clone was observed at least ten times. The chain combines TRBV10-1 with TRBJ2-1; perhaps TRBD1 as D (6 bases). CDR1 WNHNN and CDR2 SYGVQD come from the germline V gene (reference sequence). The CDR3 is 14 residues long. With 3 bases removed from V and 6 bases from J, the gap between germline ends came to 12 bases. The CDR3 DNA sequence: TGCGCCAGCAGTGATCAGGGGCACCTCAATGAGCAGTTCTTC. Its translation: CASSDQGHLNEQFF.

The chain employs TRBV28 and TRBJ2-5; 11 positions match TRBD1. Germline V gene data show CDR1 as MDHEN and CDR2 as SYDVKM. The CDR3 is made up of 14 amino acids. Unmatched junction bases numbered 1, after V lost 4 bases and J lost 3 bases. The CDR3 DNA is TGTGCCAGCAGTTGGGACAGGGGGAAAGAGACCCAGTACTTC. Translating gives CASSWDRGKETQYF.

This rearrangement joins TRBV27 to TRBJ2-6; 9 bases fit TRBD1. Germline assignment: CDR1 MNHEY and CDR2 SMNVEV (reference sequence). The CDR3 contains 19 residues. V dropped 8 bases and J dropped 0; count of bases not matched to a gene: 14. The CDR3 DNA is TGTGCCAGCCGTTCTCCTGTGGACAGGGGATCCTCTGGGGCCAACGTCCTGACTTTC. Its translation is CASRSPVDRGSSGANVLTF.

The rearrangement links TRBV4-2 to TRBJ1-4; a possible D gene is TRBD1 (6 bases). The V and J ends lost 0 bases and 10 bases respectively, with 9 bases between them. The CDR3 consists of 13 residues. Germline assignment: CDR1 LGHNA and CDR2 YNFKEQ. In DNA form, the CDR3 reads TGTGCCAGCAGCCAAGATCAGGGGTCAAAACTGTTTTTT. Translation: CASSQDQGSKLFF.

The chain is built from TRBV2 and TRBJ1-2; the D gene is possibly TRBD1 (5 bases). V dropped 6 bases and J dropped 3 bases, with 17 bases sitting between them. The CDR3 is 15 amino acids. Germline assignment: CDR1 SNHLY and CDR2 FYNNEI. CDR3 protein: CASSPTGSEYYGYTF. CDR3 nucleotides: TGTGCCAGCAGCCCCACAGGATCCGAATACTATGGCTACACCTTC.

This chain links TRBV5-6 with TRBJ2-7; a possible D gene is TRBD2 (5 bases). The germline V gene encodes CDR1 SGHDT and CDR2 YYEEEE. V was clipped by 4 bases and J by 3 bases, with 11 bases between them. This CDR3 has 13 amino acids. CDR3 coding DNA: TGTGCCAGCAGCCTTGTCGGGAACTACGAGCAGTACTTC. Its protein product is CASSLVGNYEQYF. The full variable domain, rest sourced from reference TRBV5-6 and TRBJ2-7, is DAGVTQSPTHLIKTRGQQVTLRCSPKSGHDTVSWYQQALGQGPQFIFQYYEEEERQRGNFPDRFSGHQFPNYSSELNVNALLLGDSALYLCASSLVGNYEQYFGPGTRLTVT.

In its sample, this clone was seen a few times. This chain joins TRBV3-1 (or the pseudogene TRBV3-2) and TRBJ1-2, with 7 positions matching TRBD1. Germline V gene lookup returns CDR1 LGHDT and CDR2 YNNKEL (reference sequence). V lost 11 bases and J lost 7; bases outside the gene matches: 16. The CDR3 loop spans 14 amino acids. The CDR3 spells CAAASRGLLAGYTF. The CDR3 DNA reads TGTGCCGCAGCGTCGAGGGGGCTCCTAGCTGGCTACACCTTC.

The table lists this clone with a count of one. This chain links TRBV4-1 with TRBJ2-7; 13 bases are a match to TRBD2. This CDR3 is 17 amino acids long. CDR1 and CDR2 from the germline V gene are MGHRA and YSYEKL. The junction had 11 bases not matched to a gene; V was cut back by 4 bases and J by 5 bases. CDR3 sequence (DNA): TGCGCCAGCAGCCGATCGGGACTAGCGGGGCTGGGGGACGAGCAGTACTTC. Residues: CASSRSGLAGLGDEQYF.

The chain recombines TRBV29-1 with TRBJ2-3; a possible D gene is TRBD1 (7 bases). From germline, CDR1 is SQVTM and CDR2 ANQGSEA. Trimming took 4 bases from V and 6 from J, leaving 14 bases between them. The CDR3 length is 13 residues. As DNA, the CDR3 is TGCAGCGTTGCCCAGGGGGGATTGGATACGCAGTATTTT. It is translated as CSVAQGGLDTQYF.

CDR3 protein: CASRGSTRLVISGELFF. The CDR3 DNA is TGCGCCAGCAGGGGATCAACGAGACTAGTAATATCCGGGGAGCTGTTTTTT. The chain couples TRBV5-1 to TRBJ2-2; D might be TRBD2 (6 bases). The germline V gene encodes CDR1 SGHRS and CDR2 YFSETQ. The CDR3 has 17 residues. V was shortened by 5 bases and J by 6 bases, with 23 bases between the two germline ends.

The V and J genes are TRBV6-2 or TRBV6-3 and TRBJ1-2, with a weak D call TRBD1 (5 bases). The CDR3 covers 14 residues. V lost 2 bases to trimming and J lost 8 bases, with 15 bases between them. From germline, CDR1 is MNHEY and CDR2 SVGEGT. CDR3 in amino acids: CASSYDSIQGGYTF. The CDR3 DNA reads TGTGCCAGCAGTTACGATTCGATTCAGGGAGGCTACACCTTC.